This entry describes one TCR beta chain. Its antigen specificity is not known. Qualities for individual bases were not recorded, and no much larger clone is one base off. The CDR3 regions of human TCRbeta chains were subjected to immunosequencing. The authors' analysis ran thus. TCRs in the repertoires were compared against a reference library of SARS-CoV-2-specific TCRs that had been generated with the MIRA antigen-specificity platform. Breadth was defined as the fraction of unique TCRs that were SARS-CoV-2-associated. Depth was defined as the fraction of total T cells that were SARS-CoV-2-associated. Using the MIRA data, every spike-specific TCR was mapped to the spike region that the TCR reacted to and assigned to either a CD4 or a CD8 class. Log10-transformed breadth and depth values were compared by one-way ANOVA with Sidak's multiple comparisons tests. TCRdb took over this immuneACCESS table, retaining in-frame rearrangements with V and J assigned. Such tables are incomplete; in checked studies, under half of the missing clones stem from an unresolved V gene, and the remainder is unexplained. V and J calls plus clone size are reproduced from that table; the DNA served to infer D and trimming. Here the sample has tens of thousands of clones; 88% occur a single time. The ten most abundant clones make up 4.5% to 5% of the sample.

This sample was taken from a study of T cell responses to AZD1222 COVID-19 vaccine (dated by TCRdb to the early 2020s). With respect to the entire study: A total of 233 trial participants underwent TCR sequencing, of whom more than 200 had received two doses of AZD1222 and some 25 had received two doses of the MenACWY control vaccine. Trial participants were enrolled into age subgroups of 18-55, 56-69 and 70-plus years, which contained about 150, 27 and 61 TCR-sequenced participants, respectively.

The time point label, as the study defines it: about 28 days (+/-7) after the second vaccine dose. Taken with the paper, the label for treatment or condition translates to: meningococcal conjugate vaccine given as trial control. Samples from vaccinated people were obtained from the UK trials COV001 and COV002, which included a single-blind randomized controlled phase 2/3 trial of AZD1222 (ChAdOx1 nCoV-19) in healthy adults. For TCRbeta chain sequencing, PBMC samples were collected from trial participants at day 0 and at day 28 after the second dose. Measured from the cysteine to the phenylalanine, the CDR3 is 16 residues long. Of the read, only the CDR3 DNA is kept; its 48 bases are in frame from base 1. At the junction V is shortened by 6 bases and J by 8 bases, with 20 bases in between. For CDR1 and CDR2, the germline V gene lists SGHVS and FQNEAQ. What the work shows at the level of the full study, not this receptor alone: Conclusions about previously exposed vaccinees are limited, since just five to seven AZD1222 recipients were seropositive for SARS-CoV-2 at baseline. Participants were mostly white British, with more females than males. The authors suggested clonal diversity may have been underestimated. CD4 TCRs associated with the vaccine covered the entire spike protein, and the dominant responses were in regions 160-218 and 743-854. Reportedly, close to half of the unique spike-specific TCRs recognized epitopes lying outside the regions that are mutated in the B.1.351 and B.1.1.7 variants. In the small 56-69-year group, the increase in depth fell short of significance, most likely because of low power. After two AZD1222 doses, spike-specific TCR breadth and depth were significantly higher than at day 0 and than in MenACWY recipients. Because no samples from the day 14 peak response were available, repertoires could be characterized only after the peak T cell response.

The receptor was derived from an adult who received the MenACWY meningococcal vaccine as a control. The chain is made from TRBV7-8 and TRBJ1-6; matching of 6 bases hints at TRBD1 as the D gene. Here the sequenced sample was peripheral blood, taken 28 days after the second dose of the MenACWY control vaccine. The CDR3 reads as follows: CASRRATGGWDSPLHF. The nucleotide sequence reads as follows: TGTGCCAGCAGACGGGCCACCGGGGGCTGGGATTCACCCCTCCACTTT.